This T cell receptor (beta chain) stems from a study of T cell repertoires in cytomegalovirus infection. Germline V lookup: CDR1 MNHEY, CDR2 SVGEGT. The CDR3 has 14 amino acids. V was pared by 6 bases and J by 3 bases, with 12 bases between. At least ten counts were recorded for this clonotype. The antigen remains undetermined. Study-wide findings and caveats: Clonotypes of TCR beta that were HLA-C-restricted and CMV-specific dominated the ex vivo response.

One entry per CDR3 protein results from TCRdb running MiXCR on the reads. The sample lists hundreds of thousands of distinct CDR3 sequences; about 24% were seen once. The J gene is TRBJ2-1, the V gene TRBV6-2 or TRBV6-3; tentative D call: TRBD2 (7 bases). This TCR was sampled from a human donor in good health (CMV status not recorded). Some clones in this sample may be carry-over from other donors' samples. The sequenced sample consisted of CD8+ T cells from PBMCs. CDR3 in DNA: TGTGCCAGCAGCTGGGGGGGCCTCTACAATGAGCAGTTCTTC. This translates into CASSWGGLYNEQFF.